This T cell receptor (beta chain) was obtained from a study of CD8 T cells in ankylosing spondylitis. Study-level findings and limits: Previously reported in reactive arthritis synovial fluid and blood were some of the motif variants. From matched ankylosing spondylitis synovial fluid, disease-linked clones were reportedly recovered at significantly enriched levels. Made up of roughly 8 highly homologous variants, a TCR beta motif appeared characteristic of ankylosing spondylitis blood.

In this sample, this clonotype turned up a few times. The antigen is unknown. It was by quantitative 5'-RACE with molecular barcodes that TCR beta libraries were made. From the 5' RACE reads, TCRdb called clonotypes with MiXCR, one entry per CDR3 protein. The sample holds 300,000 to 400,000 distinct CDR3 sequences, 20% seen once. CDR1 and CDR2 from the germline V gene are MGHRA and YSYEKL. Trimming removed 4 bases at V and 1 base at J, with 9 bases between. The CDR3 extends over 14 amino acids. The V gene is TRBV4-1, the J gene TRBJ2-3; the D is unclear. The TCR was taken from a male donor with ankylosing spondylitis or in good health (not recorded which). Sequences were obtained from blood, either unsorted or a sorted T cell fraction (not recorded which). CDR3 sequence: CASSPGHGTDTQYF. CDR3 DNA: TGCGCCAGCAGCCCCGGGCATGGCACAGATACGCAGTATTTT.